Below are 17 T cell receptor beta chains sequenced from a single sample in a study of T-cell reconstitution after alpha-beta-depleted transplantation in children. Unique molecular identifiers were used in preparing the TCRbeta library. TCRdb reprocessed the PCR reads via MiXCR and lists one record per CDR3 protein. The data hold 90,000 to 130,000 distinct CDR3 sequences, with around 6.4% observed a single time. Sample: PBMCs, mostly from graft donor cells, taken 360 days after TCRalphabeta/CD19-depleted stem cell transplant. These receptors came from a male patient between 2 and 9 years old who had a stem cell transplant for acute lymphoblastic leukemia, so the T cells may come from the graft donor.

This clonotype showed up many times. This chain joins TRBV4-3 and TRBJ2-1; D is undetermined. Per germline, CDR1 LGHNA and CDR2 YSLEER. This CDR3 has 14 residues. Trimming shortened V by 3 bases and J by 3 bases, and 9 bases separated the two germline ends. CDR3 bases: TGCGCCAGCAGCCAGGCGATGAACTACAATGAGCAGTTCTTC. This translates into CASSQAMNYNEQFF.

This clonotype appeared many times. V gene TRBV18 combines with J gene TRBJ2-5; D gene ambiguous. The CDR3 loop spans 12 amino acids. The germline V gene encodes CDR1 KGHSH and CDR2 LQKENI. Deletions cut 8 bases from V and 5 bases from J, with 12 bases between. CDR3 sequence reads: CASSPRRETQYF. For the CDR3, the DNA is TGTGCCAGCAGTCCGAGGCGGGAGACCCAGTACTTC.

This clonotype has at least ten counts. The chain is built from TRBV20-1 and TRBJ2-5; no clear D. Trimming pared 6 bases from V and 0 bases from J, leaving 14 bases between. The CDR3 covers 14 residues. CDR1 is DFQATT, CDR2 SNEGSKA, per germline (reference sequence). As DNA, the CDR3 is TGCAGTGCCGGAAACTCTCCTTACCAAGAGACCCAGTACTTC. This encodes CSAGNSPYQETQYF.

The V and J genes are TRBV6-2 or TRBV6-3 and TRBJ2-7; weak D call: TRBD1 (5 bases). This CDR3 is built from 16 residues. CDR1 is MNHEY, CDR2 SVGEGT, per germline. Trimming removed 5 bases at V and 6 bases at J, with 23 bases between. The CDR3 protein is CASSRKTRVRIGEQYF. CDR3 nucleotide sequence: TGTGCCAGCAGTCGGAAAACCAGGGTGCGTATAGGCGAGCAGTACTTC.

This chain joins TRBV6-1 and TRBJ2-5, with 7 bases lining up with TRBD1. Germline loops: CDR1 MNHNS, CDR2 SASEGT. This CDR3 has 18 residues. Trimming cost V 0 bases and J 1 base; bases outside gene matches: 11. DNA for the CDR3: TGTGCCAGCAGTGAAGCGCTTGACAGGGCAGCCTTCCAAGAGACCCAGTACTTC. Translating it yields CASSEALDRAAFQETQYF.

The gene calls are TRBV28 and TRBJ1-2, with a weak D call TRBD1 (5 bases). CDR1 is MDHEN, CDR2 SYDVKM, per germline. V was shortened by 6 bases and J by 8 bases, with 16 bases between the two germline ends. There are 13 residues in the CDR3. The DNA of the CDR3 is TGTGCCAGCAGACTTGCCGGGACCGGGGGCTACACCTTC. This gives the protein CASRLAGTGGYTF.

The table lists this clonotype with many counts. The CDR3 DNA is TGCGCCAGCAGCCAGCACAGGGGGCAACAGCCCCAGCATTTT. This encodes CASSQHRGQQPQHF. V is TRBV4-3 and J is TRBJ1-5; TRBD1 aligns across 9 bases. The length of the CDR3 is 14 residues. The V and J ends lost 3 bases and 7 bases, in that order; junction bases with no gene match: 4. Germline CDR1 reads LGHNA; CDR2 reads YSLEER.

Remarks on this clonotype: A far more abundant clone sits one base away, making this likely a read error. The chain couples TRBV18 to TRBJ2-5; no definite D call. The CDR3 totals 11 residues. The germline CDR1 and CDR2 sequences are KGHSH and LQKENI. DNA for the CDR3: TGTGCCAGCTCGCTTCAAGAGACCAAGTACTTC. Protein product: CASSLQETKYF.

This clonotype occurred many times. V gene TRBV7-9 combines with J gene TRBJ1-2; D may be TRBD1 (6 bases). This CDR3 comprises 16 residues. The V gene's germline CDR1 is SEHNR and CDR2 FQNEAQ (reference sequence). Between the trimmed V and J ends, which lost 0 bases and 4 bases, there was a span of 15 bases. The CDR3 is CASSLARGPTIYGYTF. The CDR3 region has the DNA TGTGCCAGCAGCTTAGCGCGGGGGCCTACAATCTATGGCTACACCTTC.

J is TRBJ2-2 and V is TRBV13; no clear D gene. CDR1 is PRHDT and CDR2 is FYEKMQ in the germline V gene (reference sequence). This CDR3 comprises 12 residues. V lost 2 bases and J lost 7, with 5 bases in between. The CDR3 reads CASSLNVGELFF. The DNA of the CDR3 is TGTGCCAGCAGCTTAAACGTCGGGGAGCTGTTTTTT.

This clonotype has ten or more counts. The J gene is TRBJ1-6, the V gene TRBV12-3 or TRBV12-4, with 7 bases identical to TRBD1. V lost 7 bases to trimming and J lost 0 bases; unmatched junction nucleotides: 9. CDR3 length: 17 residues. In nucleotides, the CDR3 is TGTGCCAGCACAAACAGGGGACGGAGCTCCTATAATTCACCCCTCCACTTT. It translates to CASTNRGRSSYNSPLHF.

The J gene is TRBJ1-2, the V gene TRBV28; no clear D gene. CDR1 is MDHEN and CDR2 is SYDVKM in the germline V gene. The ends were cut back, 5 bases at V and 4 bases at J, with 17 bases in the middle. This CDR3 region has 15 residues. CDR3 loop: CASSVTSREIYGYTF. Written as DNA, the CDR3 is TGTGCCAGCAGTGTCACCTCCCGGGAAATCTATGGCTACACCTTC.

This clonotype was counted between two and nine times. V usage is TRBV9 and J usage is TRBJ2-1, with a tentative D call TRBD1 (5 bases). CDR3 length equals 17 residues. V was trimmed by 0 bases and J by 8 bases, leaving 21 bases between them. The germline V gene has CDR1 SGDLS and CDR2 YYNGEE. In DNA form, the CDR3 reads TGTGCCAGCAGCGTAGCCCAACGACCCCGACAGAGCCATGAGCAGTTCTTC. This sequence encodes CASSVAQRPRQSHEQFF.

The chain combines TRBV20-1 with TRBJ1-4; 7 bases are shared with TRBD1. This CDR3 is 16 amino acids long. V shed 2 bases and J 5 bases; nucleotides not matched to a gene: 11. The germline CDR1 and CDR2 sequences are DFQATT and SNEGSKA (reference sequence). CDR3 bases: TGCAGTGCTAGACCCTCCCCGGGACAGAAGAATGAAAAACTGTTTTTT. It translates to CSARPSPGQKNEKLFF.

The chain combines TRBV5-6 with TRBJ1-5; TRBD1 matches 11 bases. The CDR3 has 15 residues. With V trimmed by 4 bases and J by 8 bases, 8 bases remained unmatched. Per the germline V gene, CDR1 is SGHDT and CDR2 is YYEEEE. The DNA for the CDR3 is TGTGCCAGCAGCCTCGGGACAGGGGGGGGTAAGCCCCAGCATTTT. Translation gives CASSLGTGGGKPQHF.

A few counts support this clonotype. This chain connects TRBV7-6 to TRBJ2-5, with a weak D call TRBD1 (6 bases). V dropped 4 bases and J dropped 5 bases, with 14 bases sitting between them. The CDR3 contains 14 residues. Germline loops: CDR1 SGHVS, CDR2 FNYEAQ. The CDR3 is CASSSAVRGETQYF. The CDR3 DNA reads TGTGCCAGCAGCTCGGCGGTCAGGGGTGAGACCCAGTACTTC.

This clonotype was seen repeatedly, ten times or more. Here the CDR3 DNA reads TGCAGCGTTGTCATAGCGGATAACGGGGAGCTGTTTTTT. It translates to CSVVIADNGELFF. The rearrangement uses TRBV29-1 and TRBJ2-2; possibly TRBD2 for D (6 bases). The CDR3 is 13 residues long. Trimming pared 4 bases from V and 7 bases from J, leaving 13 bases between. Germline CDR1 and CDR2: SQVTM and ANQGSEA.